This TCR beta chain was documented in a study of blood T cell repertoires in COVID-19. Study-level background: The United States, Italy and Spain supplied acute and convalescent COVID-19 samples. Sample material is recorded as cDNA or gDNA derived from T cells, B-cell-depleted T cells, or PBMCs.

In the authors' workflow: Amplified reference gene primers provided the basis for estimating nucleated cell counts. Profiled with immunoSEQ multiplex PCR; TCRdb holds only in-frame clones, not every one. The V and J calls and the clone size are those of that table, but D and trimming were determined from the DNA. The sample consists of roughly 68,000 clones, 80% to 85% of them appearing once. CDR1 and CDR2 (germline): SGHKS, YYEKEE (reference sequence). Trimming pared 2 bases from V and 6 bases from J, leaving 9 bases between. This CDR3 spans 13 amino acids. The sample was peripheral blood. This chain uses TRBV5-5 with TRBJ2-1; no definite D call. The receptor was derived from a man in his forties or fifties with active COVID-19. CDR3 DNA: TGTGCCAGCAGCTTCTCACCCAGCAATGAGCAGTTCTTC. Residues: CASSFSPSNEQFF.